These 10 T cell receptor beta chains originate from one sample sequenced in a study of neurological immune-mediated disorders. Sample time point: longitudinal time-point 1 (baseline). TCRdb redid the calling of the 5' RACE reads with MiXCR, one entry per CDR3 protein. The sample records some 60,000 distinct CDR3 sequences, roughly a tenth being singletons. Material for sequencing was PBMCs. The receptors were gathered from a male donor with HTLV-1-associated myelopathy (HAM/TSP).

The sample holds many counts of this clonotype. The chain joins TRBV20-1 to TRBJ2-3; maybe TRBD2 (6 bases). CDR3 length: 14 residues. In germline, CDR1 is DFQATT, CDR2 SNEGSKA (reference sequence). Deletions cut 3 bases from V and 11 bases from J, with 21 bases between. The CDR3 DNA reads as TGCAGTGCTAGCCAGCGGGCCTCCCAGTTAGGGCAGTATTTT. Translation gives CSASQRASQLGQYF.

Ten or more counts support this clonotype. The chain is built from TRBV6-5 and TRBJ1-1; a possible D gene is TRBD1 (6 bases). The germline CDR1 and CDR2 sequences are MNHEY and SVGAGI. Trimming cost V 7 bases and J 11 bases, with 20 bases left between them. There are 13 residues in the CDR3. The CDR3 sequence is CASTKQGIPGAFF. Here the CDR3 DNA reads TGTGCCAGCACCAAACAGGGTATCCCTGGTGCTTTCTTT.

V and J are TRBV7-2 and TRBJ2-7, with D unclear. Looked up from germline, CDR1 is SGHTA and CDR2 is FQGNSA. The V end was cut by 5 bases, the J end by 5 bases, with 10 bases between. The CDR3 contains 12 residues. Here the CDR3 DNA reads TGTGCCAGCAGCGATAAGTGGGACGAGCAGTACGTC. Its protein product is CASSDKWDEQYV.

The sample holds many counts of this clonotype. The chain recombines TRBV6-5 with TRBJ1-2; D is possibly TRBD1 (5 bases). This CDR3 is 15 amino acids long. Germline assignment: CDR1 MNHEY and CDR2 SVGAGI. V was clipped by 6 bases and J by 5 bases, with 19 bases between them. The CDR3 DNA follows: TGTGCCAGCAGGGACCGGGACCTCCGTCGTTATGGCTACACCTTC. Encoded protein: CASRDRDLRRYGYTF.

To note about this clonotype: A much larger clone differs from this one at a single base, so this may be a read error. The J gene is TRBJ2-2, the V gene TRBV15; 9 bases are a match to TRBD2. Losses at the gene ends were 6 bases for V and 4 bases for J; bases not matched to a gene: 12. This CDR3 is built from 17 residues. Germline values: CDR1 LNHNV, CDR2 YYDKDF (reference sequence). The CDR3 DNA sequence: TGTGCCACCAGTTACCCGCGCGGGGGGGTGAGCACCGGGGAGCTGTTTTTT. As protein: CATSYPRGGVSTGELFF.

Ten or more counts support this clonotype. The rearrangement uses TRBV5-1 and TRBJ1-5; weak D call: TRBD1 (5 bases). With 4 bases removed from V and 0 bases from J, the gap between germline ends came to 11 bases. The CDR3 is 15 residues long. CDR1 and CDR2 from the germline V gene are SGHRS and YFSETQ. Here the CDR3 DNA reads TGCGCCAGCAGCCAGGGACTGAATAGCAATCAGCCCCAGCATTTT. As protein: CASSQGLNSNQPQHF.

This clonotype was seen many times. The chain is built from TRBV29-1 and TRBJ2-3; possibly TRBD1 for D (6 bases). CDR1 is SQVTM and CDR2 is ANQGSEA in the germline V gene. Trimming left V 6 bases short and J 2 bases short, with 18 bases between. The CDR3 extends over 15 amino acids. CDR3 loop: CSVALLGHNTDTQYF. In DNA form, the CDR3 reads TGCAGCGTGGCGTTATTGGGACATAACACAGATACGCAGTATTTT.

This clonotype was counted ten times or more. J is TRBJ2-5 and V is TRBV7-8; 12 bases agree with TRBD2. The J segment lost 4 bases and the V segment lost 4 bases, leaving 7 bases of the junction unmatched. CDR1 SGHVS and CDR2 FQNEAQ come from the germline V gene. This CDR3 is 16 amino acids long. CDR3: CASSSASGGAGETQYF. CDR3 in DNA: TGTGCCAGCAGCTCTGCTAGCGGGGGGGCCGGAGAGACCCAGTACTTC.

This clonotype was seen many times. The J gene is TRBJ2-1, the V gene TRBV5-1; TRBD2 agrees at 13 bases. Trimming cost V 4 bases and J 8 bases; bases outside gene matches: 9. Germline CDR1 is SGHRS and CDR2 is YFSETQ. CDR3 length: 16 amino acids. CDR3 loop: CASSVGLAGRADEQFF. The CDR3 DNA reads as TGCGCCAGCAGCGTGGGACTAGCGGGGAGGGCAGATGAGCAGTTCTTC.

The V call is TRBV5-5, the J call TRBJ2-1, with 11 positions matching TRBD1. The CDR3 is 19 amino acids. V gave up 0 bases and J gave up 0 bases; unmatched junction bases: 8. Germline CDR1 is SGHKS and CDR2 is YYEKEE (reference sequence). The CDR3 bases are TGTGCCAGCAGCTTGGGGACAGGGGGCGCAGGGGGCTCCTACAATGAGCAGTTCTTC. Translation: CASSLGTGGAGGSYNEQFF. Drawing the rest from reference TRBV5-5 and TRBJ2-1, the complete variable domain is DAGVTQSPTHLIKTRGQQVTLRCSPISGHKSVSWYQQVLGQGPQFIFQYYEKEERGRGNFPDRFSARQFPNYSSELNVNALLLGDSALYLCASSLGTGGAGGSYNEQFFGPGTRLTVL.